This T cell receptor beta chain was observed in a study of spatial heterogeneity in lung cancer. As for the study in general: In tumor regions, TCR transcript counts tracked strongly with a T cell module score from matched bulk RNA-seq. Unique TCR and UMI combinations averaged more than ten appearances each in raw reads. General observations from the study: How many expanded intratumoral alpha and beta TCRs were present tracked the tumor mutation count, which was a count of nonsynonymous mutations.

Stated time point: sample taken at primary tumor resection. Extraction of whole RNA from tumor, nontumor lung or frozen PBMC preceded unsorted sequencing. Trimming cost V 5 bases and J 3 bases, with 14 bases left between them. Germline V gene lookup returns CDR1 SGHNT and CDR2 YYREEE (reference sequence). This CDR3 is built from 14 residues. Individually, TCR cDNA molecules were each labelled with a unique molecular identifier. TCRdb used MiXCR to reprocess the 5' RACE reads, holding one entry per CDR3 protein. The sample has about 13,000 distinct CDR3 sequences, over 4.5% seen once. This clonotype came up many times. The antigen is not known.

The TCR sequence derives from a male donor with early-stage non-small cell lung cancer. The chain recombines TRBV5-4 with TRBJ1-1, with D unclear. The sample consisted of lung tumor tissue, taken at surgery. The CDR3 DNA follows: TGTGCCAGCAGATCAGCACAATCTTACACTGAAGCTTTCTTT. Its translation is CASRSAQSYTEAFF. Using reference TRBV5-4 and TRBJ1-1 for the parts outside the CDR3, the full variable domain is ETGVTQSPTHLIKTRGQQVTLRCSSQSGHNTVSWYQQALGQGPQFIFQYYREEENGRGNFPPRFSGLQFPNYSSELNVNALELDDSALYLCASRSAQSYTEAFFGQGTRLTVV.